The clone carrying this T cell receptor beta chain was observed at least ten times. The antigen is unknown. These data are taken from a study of T cell repertoires in cytomegalovirus infection. Study-wide results and caveats: Dominant in the ex vivo response were TCR beta clonotypes restricted by HLA-C and specific for CMV. Cumulative frequency of public TCR beta families picked out carriers of CMV plus the relevant HLA.

MiXCR, run by TCRdb on the reads, gives a single entry per CDR3 protein. The table includes a few hundred thousand distinct CDR3 sequences, roughly 43% detected once. The germline V gene has CDR1 SGHTA and CDR2 FQGNSA. Trimming left V 5 bases short and J 0 bases short, with 11 bases between. CDR3 length: 16 residues. The rearrangement uses TRBV7-2 and TRBJ1-6; D is unclear. The clonotype originates from a human donor in good health (CMV status not recorded). Some clones in this sample may be carry-over from other donors' samples. Specimen: cultured PBMCs, collected from culture after CMV antigen stimulation. The DNA of the CDR3 is TGTGCCAGCAGCACCGCCCCGGGCTCCTATAATTCACCCCTCCACTTT. This codes for CASSTAPGSYNSPLHF.